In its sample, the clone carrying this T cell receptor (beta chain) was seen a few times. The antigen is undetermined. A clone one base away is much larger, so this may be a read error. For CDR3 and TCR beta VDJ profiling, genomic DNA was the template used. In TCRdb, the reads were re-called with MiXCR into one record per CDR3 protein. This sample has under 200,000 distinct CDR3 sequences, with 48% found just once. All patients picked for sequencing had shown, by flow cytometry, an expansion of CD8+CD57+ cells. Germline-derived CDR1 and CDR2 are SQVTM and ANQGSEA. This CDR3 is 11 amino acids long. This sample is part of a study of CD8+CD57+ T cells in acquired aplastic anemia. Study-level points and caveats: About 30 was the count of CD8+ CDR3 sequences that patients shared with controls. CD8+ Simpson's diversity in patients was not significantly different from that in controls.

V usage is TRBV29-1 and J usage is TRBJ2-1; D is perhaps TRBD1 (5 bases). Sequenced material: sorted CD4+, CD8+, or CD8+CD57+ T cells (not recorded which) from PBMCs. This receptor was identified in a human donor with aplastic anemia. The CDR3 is CSDTGNNEQLF. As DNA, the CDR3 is TGCAGCGATACAGGTAACAATGAGCAGCTCTTC.